This is a list of T cell receptor beta chains from one sample in a study of control samples from healthy donors and cancer patients. Profiled with immunoSEQ multiplex PCR; TCRdb holds only in-frame clones, not every one. This table holds roughly 90,000 clones, over 90% found once. Sequenced material: blood. These receptors were taken from a woman in her thirties in good health. Both conserved end residues are trimmed from each CDR3. Fields, in order: V gene, CDR3 length, CDR3 protein.

>TRBV18|13
ASSPPSGRPGELF
>TRBV28|10
ASSLEGPTLH
>TRBV6-1|12
ASSEDRLNEKLF
>TRBV19|12
ASSISGYANIQY
>TRBV27|14
ASSLSQGGGNYGYT
>TRBV7-2|12
ASSFRHQNTEAF
>TRBV1|18
TSTPGRKRQGLPSNQPQH
>TRBV27|13
ATHEGTVPYNEQF
>TRBV5-1|12
ASSLGSGDYEQY
>TRBV6-6|12
ASSPGQVGNTIY
>TRBV4-2|12
ASSQVGRGTEAF
>TRBV6-5|11
ASRGPLGDEQY
>TRBV20-1|9
SANKNTEAF
>TRBV3-1/TRBV3-2|12
ASSQGPGNTEAF
>TRBV7-9|10
ASSRTGLEAF
>TRBV30|12
AWSPPGTNYGYT
>TRBV7-2|12
ASSVQGQVLGQF
>TRBV27|12
ASTPDPEYSPLH
>TRBV5-1|13
ASSFGTSFNYGYT
>TRBV18|12
ASSPQSGIFEAF
>TRBV7-8|19
ASSSSVRTGSSSSYNSPLH
>TRBV4-1|13
ASSQETGYSNEQF
>TRBV7-9|13
ASSPNRVPKEKLF
>TRBV27|13
ASSSTRTGRIEQY
>TRBV28|13
ASSTPTGLNTEAF
>TRBV7-9|13
ASSLGRGSYYGYT
>TRBV4-2|13
ASSEAGASTDTQY
>TRBV5-4|13
ASSLERGQVGELF
>TRBV15|11
ATSIKNTGELF
>TRBV5-1|11
ASSSRTADTQY
>TRBV12-3/TRBV12-4|10
ASRPRTDKAF
>TRBV9|13
ASSLAPGPGNTIY
>TRBV7-8|12
ASSLAGVPDTQY
>TRBV30|12
AWVNRGSTDTQY
>TRBV4-1|14
ASSQERVEGFDEQF
>TRBV5-1|11
ASSFKTDTEAF
>TRBV7-9|12
ASSFTGLNQPQH
>TRBV6-5|9
ASRGGEKLF
>TRBV7-8|13
ASSVGLGSYNEQF
>TRBV11-2|13
ASSWDRGIGNTIY
>TRBV28|12
ASSRTGVAYGYT
>TRBV27|11
ASSLTAGYGYT
>TRBV4-1|14
ASSPDPGTGIRPQH
>TRBV11-2|14
ASSPKGQGYPYEQY
>TRBV2|12
ASRDREGNEKLF
>TRBV11-2|13
ASSLGPESSYEQY
>TRBV11-2|15
ASSSSSGGASTDTQY